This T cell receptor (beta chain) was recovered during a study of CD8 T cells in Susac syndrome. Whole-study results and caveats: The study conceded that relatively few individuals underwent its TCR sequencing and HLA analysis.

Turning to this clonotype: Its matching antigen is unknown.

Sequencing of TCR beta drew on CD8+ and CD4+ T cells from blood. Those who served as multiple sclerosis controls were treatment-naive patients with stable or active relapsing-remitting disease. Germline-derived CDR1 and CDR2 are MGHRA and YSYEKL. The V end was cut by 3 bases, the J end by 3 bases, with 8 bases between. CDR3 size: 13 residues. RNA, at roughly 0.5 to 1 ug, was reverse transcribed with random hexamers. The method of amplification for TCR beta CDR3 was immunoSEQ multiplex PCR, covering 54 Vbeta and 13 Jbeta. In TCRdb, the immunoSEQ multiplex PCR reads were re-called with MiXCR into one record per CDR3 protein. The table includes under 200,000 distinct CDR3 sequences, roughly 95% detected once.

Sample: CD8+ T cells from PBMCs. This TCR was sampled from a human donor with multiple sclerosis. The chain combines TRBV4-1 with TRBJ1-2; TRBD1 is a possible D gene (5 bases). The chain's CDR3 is CASSQGVHYGYTF. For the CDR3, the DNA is TGCGCCAGCAGCCAGGGGGTCCACTATGGCTACACCTTC.